A selection of T cell receptor beta chains follows, all from one sample in a study of T cells in localized non-small cell lung cancer. TCRdb's table, derived via immunoSEQ multiplex PCR, lists solely in-frame clones and lacks some. The sample contains some 25,000 clones, approximately 89% of which appear only once. The sample consisted of peripheral blood, taken before any cancer treatment. These receptors all come from a female donor older than 55 with stage II squamous cell lung carcinoma. Each CDR3 is given with its conserved first and last residue. The D gene is left open where the match is weak. Only part of the rows carry a size: once, few, many, or a class if the clone is expanded.

D gene,clone size,V gene,J gene,CDR3 DNA,CDR3 protein
TRBD2,.,TRBV4-2,TRBJ2-3,TGTGCCAGCCAAAGGGTGGCTACTAGCGGGAGCCCTAGCACAGATACGCAGTATTTT,CASQRVATSGSPSTDTQYF
.,few,TRBV11-2,TRBJ1-1,TGTGCCAGCAGCTTAGATGGGGGGCCTGAAGCTTTCTTT,CASSLDGGPEAFF
TRBD2,.,TRBV30,TRBJ2-2,TGTGCCTGGAGGCACCCTGGGGCTAGCGGCACCGGGGAGCTGTTTTTT,CAWRHPGASGTGELFF
.,.,TRBV9,TRBJ1-1,TGTGCCAGCAGCGCGGACATGGGAATACCCGAAGCTTTCTTT,CASSADMGIPEAFF
.,few,TRBV28,TRBJ1-4,TGTGCCAGCAGACAAGGGACGGGAAATGAAAAACTGTTTTTT,CASRQGTGNEKLFF
.,.,TRBV2,TRBJ1-2,TGTGCCAGCAACAGGGATAGAACTAACTATGGCTACACCTTC,CASNRDRTNYGYTF
TRBD1,.,TRBV7-9,TRBJ1-1,TGTGCCAGCAGCCGACAGGGGATCACTGAAGCTTTCTTT,CASSRQGITEAFF
.,once,TRBV30,TRBJ2-3,TGTGCCTGGAGTGTACAGGATACGCAGTATTTT,CAWSVQDTQYF
.,.,TRBV19,TRBJ1-1,TGTGCCAGTAGTCGGCAGATGAACACTGAAGCTTTCTTT,CASSRQMNTEAFF
.,.,TRBV30,TRBJ1-1,TGTGCCTGGAGTAACCCCCCAGGAGGGACTGAAGCTTTCTTT,CAWSNPPGGTEAFF
.,.,TRBV2,TRBJ1-4,TGTGCCAGCAGTGAACGTGGGAGGTTCTCCGAAAAACTGTTTTTT,CASSERGRFSEKLFF
.,.,TRBV15,TRBJ1-3,TGTGCCACCAGCAGAGTGACAGGCGGAAACACCATATATTTT,CATSRVTGGNTIYF
.,.,TRBV19,TRBJ1-2,TGTGCCAGTAGTACCCCCCTGGGGCGCCGCTATGGCTACACCTTC,CASSTPLGRRYGYTF
TRBD2,.,TRBV7-8,TRBJ2-7,TGTGCCAGCAGCTCGGGACTAGTTAGCTACGAGCAGTACTTC,CASSSGLVSYEQYF
.,.,TRBV11-2,TRBJ2-7,TGTGCCAGCAGCTTAGCAGGAACCTACGAGCAGTACTTC,CASSLAGTYEQYF
.,.,TRBV10-3,TRBJ1-1,TGTGCCATCAGATACAGGGACGGGGACACTGAAGCTTTCTTT,CAIRYRDGDTEAFF
TRBD1,.,TRBV28,TRBJ1-2,TGTGCCAGCAGTCCGACAGGGGGCGGCCAAGGCTACACCTTC,CASSPTGGGQGYTF
.,.,TRBV6-4,TRBJ1-6,TGTGCCAGCAGTGACGAGGAGGGTTCACCCCTCCACTTT,CASSDEEGSPLHF
TRBD2,.,TRBV7-2,TRBJ2-5,TGTGCCAGCAGCTTTCCTAGCGGGGGGGCCAGGGAGACCCAGTACTTC,CASSFPSGGARETQYF
.,.,TRBV11-3,TRBJ2-1,TGTGCCAGCAGCTCCGGCGGTTCCTACAATGAGCAGTTCTTC,CASSSGGSYNEQFF
.,.,TRBV30,TRBJ1-2,TGTGCCTGGAGTGGGACCTATGGCTACACCTTC,CAWSGTYGYTF
.,.,TRBV9,TRBJ2-3,TGTGCCAGCAGCCAAAATATGGGGGGGCCCGGACCTCAGGATACGCAGTATTTT,CASSQNMGGPGPQDTQYF
.,.,TRBV4-1,TRBJ2-3,TGCGCCAGCAGCCAAGATCCCGGGACGGAACCTGAACAGTATTTT,CASSQDPGTEPEQYF
TRBD2,.,TRBV28,TRBJ2-3,TGTGCCAGCAGTTTGGGCCTTTCGGCTAGCGGAGCCACAGATACGCAGTATTTT,CASSLGLSASGATDTQYF
.,.,TRBV30,TRBJ2-3,TGTGCCTGGAGCTTGGGGGGCACAGATACGCAGTATTTT,CAWSLGGTDTQYF
.,.,TRBV25-1,TRBJ2-2,TGTGCCAGCAGCGTTTCTTGGACTACCGGGGAGCTGTTTTTT,CASSVSWTTGELFF
.,.,TRBV18,TRBJ2-7,TGTGCCAGCTCTCCGCCGTTAGCTCTCGAGCAGTACTTC,CASSPPLALEQYF
.,.,TRBV14,TRBJ1-1,TGTGCCAGCAGCCAAATTGGGACCGGCACTGAAGCTTTCTTT,CASSQIGTGTEAFF
.,.,TRBV11-1,TRBJ1-3,TGTGCCAGCAGCTTACTCAAACACGGCTCTGGAAACACCATATATTTT,CASSLLKHGSGNTIYF
.,.,TRBV29-1,TRBJ2-4,TGCAGCGTTGAAATAGCAAACATTCAGTACTTC,CSVEIANIQYF
TRBD1,.,TRBV5-1,TRBJ2-2,TGCGCCAGCAGCCGACAGGGGGCGGGCACCGGGGAGCTGTTTTTT,CASSRQGAGTGELFF
TRBD1,.,TRBV5-1,TRBJ1-2,TGCGCCAGCAGCCCGGGACAGGAATATGGCTACACCTTC,CASSPGQEYGYTF
.,.,TRBV7-8,TRBJ2-7,TGTGCCAGCAGCCTCCCCCCAGGGATCAACTACGAGCAGTACTTC,CASSLPPGINYEQYF
.,.,TRBV30,TRBJ1-2,TGTGCCTGGAGTGTACTCGCAGGTCCCTATGGCTACACCTTC,CAWSVLAGPYGYTF